The 7 T cell receptor beta chains reported below all come from one sample, sequenced in a study of T cell responses to AZD1222 COVID-19 vaccine (dated by TCRdb to the early 2020s). The time point label here, explained by the study, means: baseline before first vaccination. The library was generated by the immunoSEQ multiplex PCR assay. The immuneACCESS repertoire file appears here via TCRdb, limited to in-frame rearrangements. These files lack a portion of the clones; in checked studies, under half of the deficit traces to unresolved V genes, and the cause of the others is not known. This sample lists about 86,000 clones; approximately 89% were detected once. Around 2.2% of the sample is held by the ten biggest clonotypes. The sample consisted of peripheral blood, taken on day 0 of AZD1222 vaccination. The source is an adult in good health.

The rearrangement links TRBV30 to TRBJ2-7, with D tentatively TRBD2 (6 bases). Trimming took off 1 base at V and 1 base at J, with 14 bases between the two ends. The CDR3 is made up of 15 amino acids. Germline V gene sequence: CDR1 GTSNPN, CDR2 SVGIG (reference sequence). This CDR3 is CAWSAPGTLSYEQYF. The CDR3 nucleotides are TGTGCCTGGAGTGCCCCCGGGACTCTATCCTACGAGCAGTACTTC.

V and J are TRBV27 and TRBJ1-1; 8 bases align to TRBD1. Germline CDR1 MNHEY, CDR2 SMNVEV (reference sequence). This CDR3 has 16 residues. The V and J ends lost 6 bases and 5 bases, in that order; junction bases with no gene match: 14. CDR3 protein: CASRAQGASMWTEAFF. The CDR3 nucleotides are TGTGCCAGCAGGGCCCAGGGGGCATCGATGTGGACTGAAGCTTTCTTT.

The chain employs TRBV10-3 and TRBJ1-2, with D perhaps TRBD1 (6 bases). Between the trimmed V and J ends, which lost 0 bases and 1 base, there was a span of 9 bases. CDR1 ENHRY and CDR2 SYGVKD come from the germline V gene. The CDR3 runs 15 residues. The CDR3 spells CAISESGGRNYGYTF. The CDR3 DNA reads as TGTGCCATCAGTGAGTCGGGGGGGCGTAACTATGGCTACACCTTC.

The rearrangement links TRBV7-7 to TRBJ2-2, with 9 bases aligning to TRBD2. CDR1 and CDR2 from the germline V gene are SSHAT and FNYEAQ (reference sequence). The CDR3 is 18 amino acids. V lost 5 bases to trimming and J lost 1 base; unmatched junction nucleotides: 11. CDR3: CASSREVLAGLNTGELFF. The CDR3 DNA sequence: TGTGCCAGCAGCCGCGAAGTCCTAGCGGGGTTGAACACCGGGGAGCTGTTTTTT.

The chain uses TRBV6-5 and TRBJ1-2; TRBD1 matches at 7 bases. Germline CDR1 reads MNHEY; CDR2 reads SVGAGI. V lost 6 bases to trimming and J lost 5 bases; unmatched junction nucleotides: 6. This CDR3 spans 13 amino acids. The CDR3 DNA is TGTGCCAGCAGAGTAGGGACAGATTATGGCTACACCTTC. Its protein is CASRVGTDYGYTF.

In DNA, the CDR3 is TGTGCCAGTAGTATGGAAGGGACAAAGGTCCACGAGCAGTACTTC. Amino acids: CASSMEGTKVHEQYF. The chain uses TRBV19 and TRBJ2-7; possible D gene TRBD1, 6 bases. V was trimmed by 3 bases and J by 5 bases, leaving 17 bases between them. This CDR3 has 15 residues. Germline-derived CDR1 and CDR2 are LNHDA and SQIVND (reference sequence).

V and J are TRBV11-2 and TRBJ2-5; TRBD1 is a possible D gene (6 bases). Deletions cut 5 bases from V and 5 bases from J, with 12 bases between. Germline V lookup: CDR1 SGHAT, CDR2 FQNNGV. The CDR3 is 13 residues long. The CDR3 region has the DNA TGTGCCAGCAGCCTTAGCCAGGGGGAGACCCAGTACTTC. Translated: CASSLSQGETQYF.